These 20 T cell receptor beta chains originate from one sample sequenced in a study of cytomegalovirus exposure and HLA in healthy donors. 13 Jbeta primers and 60 Vbeta primers were used for the PCR. Sequencing was performed with immunoSEQ multiplex PCR; in TCRdb, only in-frame clones are kept and a portion is missing. This table holds 60,000 to 75,000 clones, over 75% found once. Sequenced input: PBMCs. Receptors were obtained from a woman aged 25 to 39 in good health and CMV-seropositive.

The CDR3 reads CASSGVAGEYIQYF. The CDR3 DNA reads as TGTGCCAGCAGCGGTGTAGCGGGAGAGTACATTCAGTACTTC. The chain recombines TRBV9 with TRBJ2-4; 9 nucleotides line up with TRBD2. V lost 3 bases to trimming and J lost 8 bases; unmatched junction nucleotides: 6. The germline V gene has CDR1 SGDLS and CDR2 YYNGEE. This CDR3 comprises 14 residues.

This clone was seen more than once but under ten times. CDR3 in amino acids: CASSGRLSGHEQFF. The CDR3 DNA follows: TGTGCCAGCAGTGGGCGCCTCTCAGGGCATGAGCAGTTCTTC. The rearrangement joins TRBV2 to TRBJ2-1, with TRBD1 as a possible D gene (5 bases). CDR1 SNHLY and CDR2 FYNNEI come from the germline V gene. The CDR3 sequence is 14 residues long. The V end lost 4 bases, the J end lost 8 bases, and 15 bases lay between the germline ends.

The chain links TRBV4-2 to TRBJ2-7, with 8 bases aligning to TRBD1. The CDR3 extends over 14 amino acids. Germline V gene lookup returns CDR1 LGHNA and CDR2 YNFKEQ. After removal of 4 bases from V and 2 bases from J, the junction contained 4 bases not matched to a gene. The CDR3 spells CASSPGQVPYEQYF. As DNA, the CDR3 is TGTGCCAGCAGCCCGGGACAGGTTCCCTACGAGCAGTACTTC.

This rearrangement joins TRBV28 to TRBJ2-2; 11 bases match TRBD1. The ends lost 7 bases at V and 2 bases at J; junction bases unmatched: 9. CDR3 length: 17 amino acids. CDR1 MDHEN and CDR2 SYDVKM come from the germline V gene. CDR3 residues: CASKPHGTGGNTGELFF. The CDR3 nucleotides are TGTGCCAGCAAGCCCCATGGGACAGGGGGAAACACCGGGGAGCTGTTTTTT.

The chain has TRBV4-1 and TRBJ2-1; possible D gene TRBD2, 5 bases. The CDR3 consists of 15 residues. V lost 4 bases and J 7 bases, leaving 17 bases between the germline ends. Germline V gives CDR1 MGHRA, CDR2 YSYEKL. This CDR3 reads CASSPPLGLSNEQFF. For the CDR3, the DNA is TGCGCCAGCAGCCCGCCCCTCGGACTCTCAAATGAGCAGTTCTTC.

The J gene is TRBJ1-1, the V gene TRBV5-1; D ambiguous. The CDR3 consists of 14 residues. The germline V gene encodes CDR1 SGHRS and CDR2 YFSETQ. Trimming shortened V by 4 bases and J by 4 bases, and 14 bases separated the two germline ends. CDR3 amino acids: CASSLGGGSTEAFF. The CDR3, as DNA: TGCGCCAGCAGCCTCGGAGGTGGAAGCACTGAAGCTTTCTTT.

CDR3 nucleotide sequence: TGTGCCAGCAGCTTAGGGACTAGCGGGAGGTTTGACGAGCAGTACTTC. It specifies CASSLGTSGRFDEQYF. The chain joins TRBV13 to TRBJ2-7; 13 positions match TRBD2. CDR3 length equals 16 residues. V lost 0 bases, J lost 5 bases, and 4 bases stayed unmatched. From germline, CDR1 is PRHDT and CDR2 FYEKMQ (reference sequence). The whole variable domain, remainder taken from reference TRBV13 and TRBJ2-7, is AAGVIQSPRHLIKEKRETATLKCYPIPRHDTVYWYQQGPGQDPQFLISFYEKMQSDKGSIPDRFSAQQFSDYHSELNMSSLELGDSALYFCASSLGTSGRFDEQYFGPGTRLTVT.

The chain couples TRBV7-9 to TRBJ2-7; TRBD2 matches 7 bases. The V segment lost 5 bases and the J segment 4 bases; nucleotides outside the gene matches: 5. The CDR3 runs to 13 residues. Germline V gene sequence: CDR1 SEHNR, CDR2 FQNEAQ (reference sequence). The CDR3 nucleotides read TGTGCCAGCAGCCGGACTAGTTCGTACGAGCAGTACTTC. It translates to CASSRTSSYEQYF.

The rearrangement joins TRBV7-2 to TRBJ2-7; D is unresolved. V was clipped by 5 bases and J by 0 bases, with 5 bases between them. Germline lookup yields CDR1 SGHTA and CDR2 FQGNSA. This CDR3 contains 12 residues. Here the CDR3 reads CASSPSSYEQYF. The CDR3 nucleotides read TGTGCCAGCAGCCCTAGCTCCTACGAGCAGTACTTC.

This chain joins TRBV4-2 and TRBJ2-3; the match to TRBD2 covers 9 bases. This CDR3 is 20 amino acids long. V gave up 2 bases and J gave up 0 bases; unmatched junction bases: 15. Germline assignment: CDR1 LGHNA and CDR2 YNFKEQ. CDR3: CASSQTPGLAVGPSTDTQYF. In DNA form, the CDR3 reads TGTGCCAGCAGCCAAACTCCGGGACTAGCAGTAGGGCCTAGCACAGATACGCAGTATTTT.

The rearrangement links TRBV4-1 to TRBJ2-7; the D gene is possibly TRBD1 (5 bases). V was clipped by 1 base and J by 2 bases, with 12 bases between them. This CDR3 comprises 15 residues. CDR1 and CDR2 from the germline V gene are MGHRA and YSYEKL. Written as DNA, the CDR3 is TGCGCCAGCAGCCAAGCTCAGGGTCTAGCCTACGAGCAGTACTTC. The encoded protein is CASSQAQGLAYEQYF.

This clone was found once. This chain uses TRBV18 with TRBJ2-1; D remains unclear. CDR1 KGHSH and CDR2 LQKENI come from the germline V gene. The CDR3 contains 16 residues. Between the trimmed V and J ends, which lost 2 bases and 0 bases, there was a span of 11 bases. CDR3 amino acids: CASSPESSYSYNEQFF. CDR3 DNA: TGTGCCAGCTCACCAGAGTCATCCTACTCCTACAATGAGCAGTTCTTC. The entire variable domain, with the rest obtained from reference TRBV18 and TRBJ2-1, is as follows: NAGVMQNPRHLVRRRGQEARLRCSPMKGHSHVYWYRQLPEEGLKFMVYLQKENIIDESGMPKERFSAEFPKEGPSILRIQQVVRGDSAAYFCASSPESSYSYNEQFFGPGTRLTVL.

In regard to this clone: Germline is not matched at one junction end, which may reflect a read error. The chain uses TRBV5-1 and TRBJ1-2, with 7 bases aligning to TRBD1. Germline lookup yields CDR1 SGHRS and CDR2 YFSETQ. This CDR3 is built from 15 residues. CDR3 coding DNA: TGCGCCAGCAGCTTCTCCGGGACAGCCGTCTATCGCTACACCTTC. Translating it yields CASSFSGTAVYRYTF. Based on the CDR3 plus reference TRBV5-1 and TRBJ1-2, the full variable domain is KAGVTQTPRYLIKTRGQQVTLSCSPISGHRSVSWYQQTPGQGLQFLFEYFSETQRNKGNFPGRFSGRQFSNSRSEMNVSTLELGDSALYLCASSFSGTAVYRYTFGSGTRLTVV.

CDR3 sequence reads: CASSRPQGEPLVGSGNTIYF. CDR3 coding DNA: TGTGCCAGCAGCCGTCCACAGGGTGAGCCGTTAGTAGGCTCTGGAAACACCATATATTTT. This chain uses TRBV16 with TRBJ1-3, with D perhaps TRBD1 (6 bases). The CDR3 has 20 residues. Germline CDR1 and CDR2: KGHSY and FQNENV. V was clipped by 4 bases and J by 0 bases, with 25 bases between them.

The J gene is TRBJ1-1, the V gene TRBV4-1; maybe TRBD1 (5 bases). The CDR3 consists of 16 residues. The germline V gene has CDR1 MGHRA and CDR2 YSYEKL. The germline V and J ends were trimmed by 1 base and 3 bases, with 15 bases remaining between them. The CDR3: CASSQGVGDSYTEAFF. CDR3 coding DNA: TGCGCCAGCAGCCAAGGTGTAGGGGATTCTTACACTGAAGCTTTCTTT.

The chain links TRBV27 to TRBJ2-1; a possible D gene is TRBD1 (5 bases). Trimming took off 5 bases at V and 1 base at J, with 12 bases between the two ends. The length of the CDR3 is 15 residues. Germline V gives CDR1 MNHEY, CDR2 SMNVEV (reference sequence). This CDR3 reads CASSPDRPSYNEQFF. The CDR3 bases are TGTGCCAGCAGTCCCGACAGACCTTCCTACAATGAGCAGTTCTTC.

This chain joins TRBV5-1 and TRBJ2-2; D possibly corresponds to TRBD2 (6 bases). CDR1 is SGHRS, CDR2 YFSETQ, per germline. The CDR3 loop spans 15 amino acids. Between the trimmed V and J ends, which lost 0 bases and 3 bases, there was a span of 9 bases. DNA of the CDR3: TGCGCCAGCAGCTTGGCCGCTAGCGACACCGGGGAGCTGTTTTTT. Its translation is CASSLAASDTGELFF.

The rearrangement uses TRBV2 and TRBJ1-3; D is perhaps TRBD1 (6 bases). V gave up 4 bases and J gave up 3 bases, with 13 bases separating them. Germline-derived CDR1 and CDR2 are SNHLY and FYNNEI. The CDR3 loop spans 15 amino acids. The CDR3 loop is CASSVSRGLGNTIYF. The CDR3 nucleotides are TGTGCCAGCAGTGTCAGCAGGGGCCTTGGAAACACCATATATTTT.

CDR3 in DNA: TGCGCCAGCAGCCCTTCACAGGGACGTCCCCCAACTAATGAAAAACTGTTTTTT. Translated, it gives CASSPSQGRPPTNEKLFF. The chain carries TRBV5-1 and TRBJ1-4, with TRBD1 as a possible D gene (6 bases). This CDR3 contains 18 residues. Germline V gene lookup returns CDR1 SGHRS and CDR2 YFSETQ. The V end was cut by 4 bases, the J end by 0 bases, with 19 bases between. Variable domain in full (rest from reference TRBV5-1 and TRBJ1-4): KAGVTQTPRYLIKTRGQQVTLSCSPISGHRSVSWYQQTPGQGLQFLFEYFSETQRNKGNFPGRFSGRQFSNSRSEMNVSTLELGDSALYLCASSPSQGRPPTNEKLFFGSGTQLSVL.

The gene calls are TRBV7-8 and TRBJ1-2; D is possibly TRBD1 (5 bases). From germline, CDR1 is SGHVS and CDR2 FQNEAQ. The V gene lost 0 bases and the J gene lost 5 bases, with 10 bases spanning the gap. CDR3 size: 14 residues. This CDR3 is CASSLAQGGYGYTF. The CDR3 DNA is TGTGCCAGCAGCTTAGCCCAGGGAGGGTATGGCTACACCTTC.